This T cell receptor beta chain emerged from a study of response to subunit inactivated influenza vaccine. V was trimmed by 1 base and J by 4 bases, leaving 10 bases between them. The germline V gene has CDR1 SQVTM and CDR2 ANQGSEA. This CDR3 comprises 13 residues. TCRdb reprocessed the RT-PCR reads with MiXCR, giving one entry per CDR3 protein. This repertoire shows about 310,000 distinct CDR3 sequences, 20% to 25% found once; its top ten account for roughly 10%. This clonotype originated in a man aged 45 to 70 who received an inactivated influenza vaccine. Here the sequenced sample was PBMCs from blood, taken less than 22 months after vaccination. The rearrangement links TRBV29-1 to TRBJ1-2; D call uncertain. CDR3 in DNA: TGCAGCGTTGAAGGCAGTCAGTCCTATGGCTACACCTTC. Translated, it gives CSVEGSQSYGYTF.